Shown below are 9 T cell receptor beta chains from a single sample sequenced in a study of OX40 agonist ivuxolimab in advanced cancers. Generated by immunoSEQ multiplex PCR, the TCRdb table keeps only in-frame clones and is missing some. This table has about 150,000 clones, under 95% appearing once. The input for sequencing was CD4+ or CD8+ T cells sorted from blood, taken in a trial of the OX40 agonist ivuxolimab. The source is an adult with an advanced solid tumor such as melanoma, head and neck, liver or kidney cancer.

The chain recombines TRBV7-2 with TRBJ2-7, with 10 bases that match TRBD1. V trimming: 6 bases; J trimming: 4 bases; junction bases outside the gene matches: 6. This CDR3 comprises 14 residues. From germline, CDR1 is SGHTA and CDR2 FQGNSA. In DNA, the CDR3 is TGTGCCAGCAGTATGACAGGGGGCCGGTACGAGCAGTACTTC. This codes for CASSMTGGRYEQYF.

The V and J genes are TRBV12-5 and TRBJ1-5; D not certain. From germline, CDR1 is LGHNT and CDR2 FRNRAP. CDR3 length: 14 residues. The V end was cut by 3 bases, the J end by 3 bases, with 9 bases between. CDR3 in DNA: TGTGCTAGTGGTTTAGGAGGGAACAATCAGCCCCAGCATTTT. Protein product: CASGLGGNNQPQHF.

This clone appeared a single time. The CDR3 coding sequence is TGCGCCAGCAGCTTGGTACTAGCGGGCACCGGGGAGCTGTTTTTT. Amino acid sequence: CASSLVLAGTGELFF. V is TRBV5-1 and J is TRBJ2-2; 9 nucleotides line up with TRBD2. Germline V gene sequence: CDR1 SGHRS, CDR2 YFSETQ. This CDR3 is 15 amino acids long. The V and J ends lost 0 bases and 4 bases, in that order; junction bases with no gene match: 1.

This sequence joins TRBV6-6 and TRBJ1-5; TRBD1 aligns across 9 bases. This CDR3 is 15 amino acids long. After removal of 6 bases from V and 3 bases from J, the junction contained 6 bases not matched to a gene. The germline V gene has CDR1 MNHNY and CDR2 SVGAGI (reference sequence). CDR3 region: CASRGGQGINQPQHF. CDR3 in DNA: TGTGCCAGCAGGGGGGGACAGGGCATCAATCAGCCCCAGCATTTT.

The CDR3 DNA follows: TGTGCCAGCAGCTTGTCTCGGGGCGTACTCTACGAGCAGTACTTC. Translating gives CASSLSRGVLYEQYF. The V and J genes are TRBV7-9 and TRBJ2-7; either TRBD1 or TRBD2 may fit D (5 bases each). V dropped 3 bases and J dropped 3 bases, with 15 bases sitting between them. CDR3 size: 15 residues. CDR1 and CDR2 (germline): SEHNR, FQNEAQ (reference sequence). Full variable domain (outside the CDR3, taken from reference TRBV7-9 and TRBJ2-7): DTGVSQNPRHKITKRGQNVTFRCDPISEHNRLYWYRQTLGQGPEFLTYFQNEAQLEKSRLLSDRFSAERPKGSFSTLEIQRTEQGDSAMYLCASSLSRGVLYEQYFGPGTRLTVT.

The J gene is TRBJ1-5, the V gene TRBV28, with D unclear. CDR1 and CDR2 (germline): MDHEN, SYDVKM. The CDR3 runs 15 residues. The germline V and J ends were trimmed by 6 bases and 0 bases, with 12 bases remaining between them. The CDR3 here is CASRGGVYSNQPQHF. The CDR3 nucleotides are TGTGCCAGCAGAGGAGGAGTATATAGCAATCAGCCCCAGCATTTT.

V gene TRBV4-1 combines with J gene TRBJ1-3, with D unresolved. V was trimmed by 6 bases and J by 1 base, leaving 19 bases between them. CDR3 length: 17 residues. Germline-derived CDR1 and CDR2 are MGHRA and YSYEKL. CDR3 DNA: TGCGCCAGCAGACCAGGACCTGCCCCTGCTTCTGGAAACACCATATATTTT. Encoded protein: CASRPGPAPASGNTIYF.

The rearrangement joins TRBV10-3 to TRBJ1-1, with D possibly TRBD1 on 6 matching bases. V shed 6 bases and J shed 9 bases, with 20 bases lying between them. CDR1 and CDR2 (germline): ENHRY, SYGVKD. The CDR3 totals 14 residues. CDR3 loop: CAIRRDTGRLQAFF. The CDR3 DNA reads TGTGCCATCAGGCGGGACACCGGCCGGTTACAAGCTTTCTTT.

The chain carries TRBV6-1 and TRBJ2-7; D is perhaps TRBD1 or TRBD2 (6 bases each). In germline, CDR1 is MNHNS, CDR2 SASEGT. V was trimmed by 2 bases and J by 3 bases, leaving 17 bases between them. The CDR3 loop spans 16 amino acids. CDR3 DNA: TGTGCCAGCAGTGAACGAGCTGGAGGAGGGGGCTACGAGCAGTACTTC. Translated: CASSERAGGGGYEQYF.